A single sample is the source of the 3 T cell receptor beta chains below, sequenced in a study of T cells in Graves' hyperthyroidism and ophthalmopathy. Amplified TCR beta CDR3 regions derived from RNA transcripts. First-round RT-PCR targeting the TCR CDR3 was performed with the HTBI primer set. TCRdb re-analysed the multiplex PCR reads in MiXCR, keeping a single row per CDR3 protein. In the table there are approximately 640,000 distinct CDR3 sequences, just under 45% of which are singletons. Sequencing used peripheral blood or thyroid tissue (not recorded which). These receptors were obtained from an adult man with Graves' disease, either hyperthyroidism or ophthalmopathy (not recorded which).

Ten or more counts support this clonotype. The chain carries TRBV12-3 or TRBV12-4 and TRBJ1-6, with D possibly matching TRBD1 (5 bases). The germline V and J ends were trimmed by 3 bases and 9 bases, with 12 bases remaining between them. The CDR3 spans 14 residues. The CDR3: CASSFGRGASPLHF. The DNA of the CDR3 is TGTGCCAGCAGTTTTGGTAGGGGCGCTTCACCCCTCCACTTT.

Only one count was recorded for this clonotype. The chain is built from TRBV20-1 and TRBJ1-1; D is undetermined. Trimming took off 0 bases at V and 2 bases at J, with 16 bases between the two ends. Germline values: CDR1 DFQATT, CDR2 SNEGSKA (reference sequence). The CDR3 contains 16 residues. CDR3 amino acids: CSARERCRWGNTEAFF. In DNA form, the CDR3 reads TGCAGTGCTAGAGAACGATGCCGATGGGGAAACACTGAAGCTTTCTTT.

The CDR3 region has the DNA TGTGCCAGCAGCCAAAGGACAGATACCTACGAGCAGTACTTC. Translating gives CASSQRTDTYEQYF. This chain connects TRBV14 to TRBJ2-7; a possible D gene is TRBD1 (6 bases). Germline lookup yields CDR1 SGHDN and CDR2 FVKESK. This CDR3 contains 14 residues. The V end lost 2 bases, the J end lost 2 bases, and 10 bases lay between the germline ends.